This T cell receptor (beta chain) was sequenced during a study of early T cells in non-severe SARS-CoV-2 infection. On the study more broadly: Sequencing of unsorted whole blood was done on bulk RNA, leaving chains unpaired.

Unique molecular identifier tags were affixed to discrete cDNA molecules. TCRdb recomputed calls from the 5' RACE reads with MiXCR, one row per CDR3 protein. In the table there are about 28,000 distinct CDR3 sequences, 4% to 5.5% of which are singletons. V lost 4 bases and J lost 5, with 16 bases in between. CDR1 SGHRS and CDR2 YFSETQ come from the germline V gene. The CDR3 runs 14 residues. This clonotype was observed at least ten times. The rearrangement joins TRBV5-1 to TRBJ2-7; a possible D gene is TRBD1 (6 bases). The material sequenced was whole blood. The TCR was taken from an adult who was a healthcare worker with PCR-confirmed SARS-CoV-2 infection or an uninfected control (not recorded which). CDR3 amino acids: CASSGKQGWDEQYF. CDR3 nucleotides: TGCGCCAGCAGCGGAAAACAGGGTTGGGACGAGCAGTACTTC. The full variable domain, in which reference TRBV5-1 and TRBJ2-7 provide the parts outside the CDR3, is KAGVTQTPRYLIKTRGQQVTLSCSPISGHRSVSWYQQTPGQGLQFLFEYFSETQRNKGNFPGRFSGRQFSNSRSEMNVSTLELGDSALYLCASSGKQGWDEQYFGPGTRLTVT.